This TCR beta chain stems from a study of cytomegalovirus exposure and HLA in healthy donors. About the study: Caucasian-associated ancestry cluster membership applied to over 80% of several hundred genotyped donors. Study-level points and caveats: Association of 16,951 TCR beta sequences with HLA alleles was found at 0.05 false discovery rate in a later analysis. In an earlier analysis, in roughly 600 donors, most V segments appeared productive either ~87% or ~30% of the time.

Comment on this clone: Its antigen is as yet unknown.

It was with 60 Vbeta and 13 Jbeta primers that the PCR ran. TCRdb's copy holds only in-frame clones and misses some; the assay was immunoSEQ multiplex PCR. The sample spans around 150,000 clones; the ten largest clones claim roughly 2.7%. The CDR3 has 11 residues. Germline CDR1 MNHNS, CDR2 SASEGT. The V end lost 3 bases, the J end lost 6 bases, and 6 bases lay between the germline ends. The receptor was isolated from a man aged 40-50 years in good health and CMV-seronegative. The chain is built from TRBV6-1 and TRBJ2-7; D is uncertain. Sequencing used PBMCs. The CDR3 here is CASSEKSEQYF. In nucleotides, the CDR3 is TGTGCCAGCAGTGAGAAGAGCGAGCAGTACTTC.